The clone carrying this T cell receptor beta chain was seen a single time. Each cell subset's genomic DNA was divided evenly among several immunoSEQ plates. Measured with immunoSEQ multiplex PCR; TCRdb has only the in-frame clones, and not every one. The data contain 2 million to 2.5 million clones, around 92% of them singletons. The data belong to a study of shared clonotypes between healthy human individuals. Study-wide context: Donor composition was two women and a few men, aged 18 to 49.

Looked up from germline, CDR1 is SGHNT and CDR2 is YYREEE (reference sequence). V gave up 7 bases and J gave up 1 base, with 10 bases separating them. The CDR3 contains 13 residues. Researchers partitioned CD4+ cells into CD45RA+ naive and CD45RA-negative memory subsets. This receptor was obtained from a man between 18 and 35 years old in good health. Some clones in this sample may be carry-over from other donors' samples. Input material: naive CD4+ T cells from PBMCs. As to subset: CD45RA+ positively selected. The chain recombines TRBV5-4 with TRBJ2-3, with D maybe TRBD2 (6 bases). The CDR3 DNA reads as TGTGCCAGCTTCGAGCGGGGCACAGATACGCAGTATTTT. Encoded protein: CASFERGTDTQYF.